The 32 T cell receptor beta chains presented below share a single source sample, sequenced in a study of cytomegalovirus exposure and HLA in healthy donors (dated by TCRdb to about 2017). Library preparation employed the immunoSEQ multiplex PCR assay. For the multiplex PCR, a mixture combining 60 forward primers for TCR Vbeta segments and 13 reverse primers for TCR Jbeta segments was used. TCRdb took over this immuneACCESS table, retaining in-frame rearrangements with V and J assigned. Such tables are incomplete; in checked studies, under half of the missing clones stem from an unresolved V gene, and the remainder is unexplained. This sample comprises 95,000 to 150,000 clones, 75% to 90% of them detected only once. Less than 2.5% of the sample lies in the top ten. Material: PBMCs. Every receptor here comes from a man in his thirties or forties in good health and CMV-seronegative.

The gene calls are TRBV14 and TRBJ2-4; the D gene is possibly TRBD1 (6 bases). Trimming left V 2 bases short and J 0 bases short, with 14 bases between. The CDR3 covers 17 residues. Germline CDR1 SGHDN, CDR2 FVKESK. The CDR3 here is CASSQTRDTVAKNIQYF. The CDR3, as DNA: TGTGCCAGCAGCCAAACTCGGGACACGGTAGCCAAAAACATTCAGTACTTC.

V gene TRBV5-1 combines with J gene TRBJ2-7; 7 nucleotides line up with TRBD2. From germline, CDR1 is SGHRS and CDR2 YFSETQ. The CDR3 extends over 16 amino acids. V trimming: 1 base; J trimming: 7 bases; junction bases outside the gene matches: 14. The DNA of the CDR3 is TGCGCCAGCAGCTTGAACGGGGGGAGCCTCCCGGGGGAGCAGTACTTC. Translating it yields CASSLNGGSLPGEQYF.

This clone was found a few times. V is TRBV10-2 and J is TRBJ2-1, with TRBD1 matching 9 bases. The V gene end was trimmed by 7 bases and the J gene end by 7 bases; junction bases not matched to a gene: 8. Germline-derived CDR1 and CDR2 are WSHSY and SAAADI. CDR3 length: 14 residues. CDR3 coding DNA: TGCGCCAGCACTCAACAGGGGGCGAGGAATGAGCAGTTCTTC. This gives the protein CASTQQGARNEQFF.

V usage is TRBV5-6 and J usage is TRBJ2-7; 12 nucleotides align to TRBD2. The length of the CDR3 is 14 residues. Unmatched junction bases numbered 2, after V lost 7 bases and J lost 0 bases. The V gene's germline CDR1 is SGHDT and CDR2 YYEEEE. CDR3 loop: CASRTSGVSYEQYF. The CDR3 DNA reads as TGTGCCAGCCGGACTAGCGGGGTCTCCTACGAGCAGTACTTC.

The rearrangement joins TRBV30 to TRBJ2-7; 11 positions agree with TRBD2. V shed 2 bases, J shed 6 bases, and the junction held 6 bases outside the gene matches. Per the germline V gene, CDR1 is GTSNPN and CDR2 is SVGIG (reference sequence). CDR3 size: 14 residues. In nucleotides, the CDR3 is TGTGCCTGGAGTTCACTAGCGGGGGTAAGCGAGCAGTACTTC. It is translated as CAWSSLAGVSEQYF.

The CDR3 DNA sequence: TGCGCCAGCAGTCTGGGACACCGCACAGATACGCAGTATTTT. This encodes CASSLGHRTDTQYF. The rearrangement joins TRBV10-2 to TRBJ2-3, with D tentatively TRBD1 (6 bases). The CDR3 is made up of 14 amino acids. Germline V gene sequence: CDR1 WSHSY, CDR2 SAAADI. V lost 5 bases to trimming and J lost 1 base, with 10 bases between them.

The chain links TRBV10-2 to TRBJ1-5; no firm D call. CDR1 and CDR2 from the germline V gene are WSHSY and SAAADI. This CDR3 contains 17 residues. The ends were cut back, 3 bases at V and 2 bases at J, with 17 bases in the middle. CDR3 protein: CASSDSLRRYGNQPQHF. The CDR3 DNA reads TGCGCCAGCAGTGACAGCCTCCGGAGGTATGGCAATCAGCCCCAGCATTTT.

The chain has TRBV2 and TRBJ2-7; 7 bases are shared with TRBD2. The CDR3 has 13 amino acids. CDR1 and CDR2 (germline): SNHLY, FYNNEI. Trimming cost V 5 bases and J 3 bases; bases outside gene matches: 4. The CDR3 sequence: CASSPGGYYEQYF. The CDR3 DNA sequence: TGTGCCAGCAGTCCGGGGGGATACTACGAGCAGTACTTC. The full variable domain, in which reference TRBV2 and TRBJ2-7 provide the parts outside the CDR3, is EPEVTQTPSHQVTQMGQEVILRCVPISNHLYFYWYRQILGQKVEFLVSFYNNEISEKSEIFDDQFSVERPDGSNFTLKIRSTKLEDSAMYFCASSPGGYYEQYFGPGTRLTVT.

This clone turned up a few times. This chain connects TRBV10-1 to TRBJ1-1; 11 nucleotides match TRBD1. Germline lookup yields CDR1 WNHNN and CDR2 SYGVQD (reference sequence). Germline trimming cut 7 bases from V and 4 bases from J; bases unmatched to any gene: 5. CDR3 size: 14 residues. The CDR3 nucleotides read TGCGCCAGCACCCCCGGGACAGGGGGCACTGAAGCTTTCTTT. It is translated as CASTPGTGGTEAFF.

This clone was seen once. J is TRBJ1-1 and V is TRBV19; unclear D gene. The germline V and J ends were trimmed by 3 bases and 5 bases, with 10 bases remaining between them. The CDR3 has 13 amino acids. Per germline, CDR1 LNHDA and CDR2 SQIVND (reference sequence). The CDR3 bases are TGTGCCAGTAGTATTTTGCGGGATACTGAAGCTTTCTTT. Protein: CASSILRDTEAFF.

This rearrangement joins TRBV5-1 to TRBJ2-7; TRBD1 agrees at 8 bases. V lost 0 bases, J lost 5 bases, and 4 bases stayed unmatched. Per the germline V gene, CDR1 is SGHRS and CDR2 is YFSETQ. This CDR3 contains 14 residues. The CDR3 spells CASSLDRGRNEQYF. CDR3 nucleotide sequence: TGCGCCAGCAGCTTGGACAGGGGGAGGAACGAGCAGTACTTC.

The chain has TRBV18 and TRBJ1-1, with D hard to call. Germline values: CDR1 KGHSH, CDR2 LQKENI. Trimming left V 3 bases short and J 0 bases short, with 5 bases between. The CDR3 covers 13 residues. CDR3 DNA sequence: TGTGCCAGCTCACCTTATATGAACACTGAAGCTTTCTTT. Its translation is CASSPYMNTEAFF.

The J gene is TRBJ2-5, the V gene TRBV2, with TRBD1 as a possible D gene (5 bases). The CDR3 is 13 amino acids. Germline-derived CDR1 and CDR2 are SNHLY and FYNNEI. V lost 1 base, J lost 5 bases, and 8 bases lay in between. CDR3 nucleotides: TGTGCCAGCAGTGAAGGCAGGGTTGAGACCCAGTACTTC. Protein sequence: CASSEGRVETQYF.

V and J are TRBV5-8 and TRBJ1-1, with D possibly being TRBD1 (5 bases). Germline V gene lookup returns CDR1 SGHTS and CDR2 YDEGEE. Trimming took off 0 bases at V and 11 bases at J, with 8 bases between the two ends. This CDR3 is 11 amino acids long. The CDR3 DNA is TGTGCCAGCAGCTTGGGACAGAGCGCTTTCTTT. Translated: CASSLGQSAFF.

The chain joins TRBV19 to TRBJ1-1; D gene unclear. In germline, CDR1 is LNHDA, CDR2 SQIVND (reference sequence). The ends were cut back, 5 bases at V and 2 bases at J, with 9 bases in the middle. CDR3 length: 13 residues. The CDR3, as DNA: TGTGCCAGTAGTGAGGCAGTCAACACTGAAGCTTTCTTT. This codes for CASSEAVNTEAFF.

The V gene is TRBV28, the J gene TRBJ1-2; TRBD1 is a possible D gene (5 bases). The CDR3 extends over 16 amino acids. Trimming pared 5 bases from V and 4 bases from J, leaving 20 bases between. Germline V gives CDR1 MDHEN, CDR2 SYDVKM. The CDR3: CASSPRGIIVTYGYTF. As DNA, the CDR3 is TGTGCCAGCAGTCCCCGGGGGATCATAGTCACCTATGGCTACACCTTC.

V gene TRBV15 combines with J gene TRBJ1-4; D remains unclear. Trimming removed 6 bases at V and 8 bases at J, with 16 bases between. Germline lookup yields CDR1 LNHNV and CDR2 YYDKDF (reference sequence). This CDR3 has 14 amino acids. CDR3 DNA: TGTGCCACCAGTTTGTCAGCGGGGTACGAAAAACTGTTTTTT. This gives the protein CATSLSAGYEKLFF.

This rearrangement joins TRBV2 to TRBJ2-4; D call uncertain. The CDR3 sequence is 11 residues long. Germline assignment: CDR1 SNHLY and CDR2 FYNNEI. V lost 6 bases and J lost 7, with 7 bases in between. Here the CDR3 reads CASRNLNIQYF. The CDR3 DNA follows: TGTGCCAGCAGGAACTTGAACATTCAGTACTTC.

The chain carries TRBV2 and TRBJ2-1, with D perhaps TRBD2 (5 bases). CDR3 length: 14 amino acids. The germline V and J ends were trimmed by 3 bases and 3 bases, with 9 bases remaining between them. The V gene's germline CDR1 is SNHLY and CDR2 FYNNEI. The CDR3 sequence: CASSEAGNYNEQFF. The DNA of the CDR3 is TGTGCCAGCAGTGAGGCGGGCAACTACAATGAGCAGTTCTTC. The full variable domain, completed using reference TRBV2 and TRBJ2-1, is EPEVTQTPSHQVTQMGQEVILRCVPISNHLYFYWYRQILGQKVEFLVSFYNNEISEKSEIFDDQFSVERPDGSNFTLKIRSTKLEDSAMYFCASSEAGNYNEQFFGPGTRLTVL.

The chain employs TRBV7-9 and TRBJ2-7; D unclear. From germline, CDR1 is SEHNR and CDR2 FQNEAQ (reference sequence). CDR3 length: 12 residues. V was cut by 5 bases and J by 1 base, with 6 bases left in between. The CDR3 region is CASSPPSYEQYF. The DNA for the CDR3 is TGTGCCAGCAGCCCCCCGTCCTACGAGCAGTACTTC.

The V call is TRBV27, the J call TRBJ2-7, with D tentatively TRBD1 (6 bases). The V gene lost 5 bases and the J gene lost 4 bases, with 15 bases spanning the gap. CDR1 and CDR2 (germline): MNHEY, SMNVEV (reference sequence). The CDR3 has 14 residues. The CDR3 DNA reads TGTGCCAGCAGTACCAGGGTAGGGGGTTACGAGCAGTACTTC. It specifies CASSTRVGGYEQYF.

V is TRBV11-3 and J is TRBJ1-1, with TRBD1 as a possible D gene (6 bases). Germline values: CDR1 SGHNT, CDR2 YENEEA. V was clipped by 7 bases and J by 2 bases, with 20 bases between them. This CDR3 spans 16 amino acids. The CDR3 reads CASTSCRTARNTEAFF. Written as DNA, the CDR3 is TGTGCCAGCACCTCATGTAGGACAGCAAGAAACACTGAAGCTTTCTTT. Filled out from reference TRBV11-3 and TRBJ1-1, the complete variable domain reads EAGVVQSPRYKIIEKKQPVAFWCNPISGHNTLYWYLQNLGQGPELLIRYENEEAVDDSQLPKDRFSAERLKGVDSTLKIQPAELGDSAVYLCASTSCRTARNTEAFFGQGTRLTVV.

CDR3 in amino acids: CASSLGVQADTQYF. The CDR3 bases are TGCGCCAGCAGCTTGGGGGTTCAGGCAGATACGCAGTATTTT. The chain recombines TRBV5-1 with TRBJ2-3; D not certain. Trimming shortened V by 0 bases and J by 4 bases, and 9 bases separated the two germline ends. The CDR3 is made up of 14 amino acids. CDR1 and CDR2 (germline): SGHRS, YFSETQ.

The chain combines TRBV9 with TRBJ2-5; TRBD1 matches at 10 bases. The CDR3 runs to 15 residues. The germline gives CDR1 SGDLS, CDR2 YYNGEE. Trimming removed 0 bases from V and 5 bases from J; junction bases left unmatched: 4. CDR3 DNA sequence: TGTGCCAGCAGCGTAGCAGGACAGGGGGTGGAGACCCAGTACTTC. Translated, it gives CASSVAGQGVETQYF.

The chain is built from TRBV10-3 and TRBJ1-1; D is undetermined. Germline-derived CDR1 and CDR2 are ENHRY and SYGVKD. V was shortened by 7 bases and J by 0 bases, with 6 bases between the two germline ends. The CDR3 is made up of 12 amino acids. The CDR3 coding sequence is TGTGCCATCATGGGAGTGAACACTGAAGCTTTCTTT. It is translated as CAIMGVNTEAFF.

V and J are TRBV18 and TRBJ2-5; perhaps TRBD2 as D (5 bases). The CDR3 is 15 residues long. Germline V gene data show CDR1 as KGHSH and CDR2 as LQKENI. V was clipped by 3 bases and J by 5 bases, with 16 bases between them. This CDR3 reads CASSPPSLGGETQYF. CDR3 nucleotide sequence: TGTGCCAGCTCACCCCCCAGCCTAGGCGGGGAGACCCAGTACTTC. Together with reference TRBV18 and TRBJ2-5, the CDR3 gives the full variable domain: NAGVMQNPRHLVRRRGQEARLRCSPMKGHSHVYWYRQLPEEGLKFMVYLQKENIIDESGMPKERFSAEFPKEGPSILRIQQVVRGDSAAYFCASSPPSLGGETQYFGPGTRLLVL.

V gene TRBV2 combines with J gene TRBJ2-1; 12 nucleotides align to TRBD2. Per germline, CDR1 SNHLY and CDR2 FYNNEI. This CDR3 region has 14 residues. J gave up 9 bases and V 3 bases, and 3 bases lay outside the gene matches. CDR3 region: CASSELAGGREQFF. In nucleotides, the CDR3 is TGTGCCAGCAGTGAGCTAGCGGGGGGGCGTGAGCAGTTCTTC.

The V gene is TRBV27, the J gene TRBJ1-1, with 9 bases fitting TRBD1. V lost 4 bases, J lost 5 bases, and 23 bases stayed unmatched. From germline, CDR1 is MNHEY and CDR2 SMNVEV (reference sequence). This CDR3 is built from 20 residues. The CDR3 loop reads CASSSPPSPMTGGLRTEAFF. The CDR3 nucleotides read TGTGCCAGCAGTTCCCCCCCCTCCCCTATGACAGGGGGTTTGAGGACTGAAGCTTTCTTT.

The chain is built from TRBV9 and TRBJ1-5, with D tentatively TRBD1 (6 bases). The V end lost 0 bases, the J end lost 3 bases, and 16 bases lay between the germline ends. Per germline, CDR1 SGDLS and CDR2 YYNGEE. This CDR3 comprises 17 residues. CDR3 amino acids: CASSVGAGESDNQPQHF. The CDR3 DNA is TGTGCCAGCAGCGTAGGGGCAGGGGAATCGGACAATCAGCCCCAGCATTTT.

As for this clone: An end of the junction differs from the germline gene, which may be a read error. This chain's CDR3 is CSSSSARGLAGSSQYF. Written as DNA, the CDR3 is TGTTCCAGCAGCAGCGCCCGGGGACTAGCGGGGAGTTCCCAGTACTTC. The gene calls are TRBV7-9 and TRBJ2-5; TRBD2 matches 13 bases. The CDR3 spans 16 residues. The germline V gene has CDR1 SEHNR and CDR2 FQNEAQ (reference sequence).

The J gene is TRBJ2-2, the V gene TRBV7-8, with 7 bases aligning to TRBD2. This CDR3 is built from 18 residues. The V segment lost 5 bases and the J segment 6 bases; nucleotides outside the gene matches: 18. Germline V gives CDR1 SGHVS, CDR2 FQNEAQ. CDR3: CASSPRFGSGEMAGELFF. CDR3 sequence (DNA): TGTGCCAGCAGCCCCCGTTTTGGGAGCGGGGAAATGGCCGGGGAGCTGTTTTTT.

V and J are TRBV9 and TRBJ1-6; 9 bases fit TRBD1. The CDR3 extends over 14 amino acids. From germline, CDR1 is SGDLS and CDR2 YYNGEE. V gave up 3 bases and J gave up 7 bases; unmatched junction bases: 2. The CDR3: CASSDDRGNSPLHF. CDR3 nucleotide sequence: TGTGCCAGCAGCGACGACAGGGGGAATTCACCCCTCCACTTT.